Below are 15 T cell receptor beta chains sequenced from a single sample in a study of response to subunit inactivated influenza vaccine. MiXCR, run by TCRdb on the RT-PCR reads, gives a single entry per CDR3 protein. The sample lists approximately 680,000 distinct CDR3 sequences; 15% to 18% were seen once. The material was PBMCs from blood, obtained about 13 days after vaccination. The receptors derive from a man aged 50 to 60 who received an inactivated influenza vaccine.

This clonotype was observed a few times. This chain connects TRBV6-5 to TRBJ1-5; no definite D call. This CDR3 region has 14 residues. V lost 0 bases to trimming and J lost 3 bases, with 6 bases between them. Germline CDR1 and CDR2: MNHEY and SVGAGI. This chain's CDR3 is CASSYSGNNQPQHF. The CDR3 bases are TGTGCCAGCAGTTACTCGGGGAACAATCAGCCCCAGCATTTT.

This CDR3 is CASSKPLADQETQYF. The CDR3 DNA reads as TGTGCCAGCAGCAAACCCCTAGCGGACCAAGAGACCCAGTACTTC. The chain links TRBV5-5 to TRBJ2-5; 7 nucleotides match TRBD2. The junction had 6 bases not matched to a gene; V was cut back by 4 bases and J by 0 bases. Germline values: CDR1 SGHKS, CDR2 YYEKEE (reference sequence). There are 15 residues in the CDR3.

This rearrangement joins TRBV20-1 to TRBJ1-6, with D tentatively TRBD1 (5 bases). This CDR3 is built from 12 residues. V was cut by 6 bases and J by 11 bases, with 14 bases left in between. The germline V gene has CDR1 DFQATT and CDR2 SNEGSKA (reference sequence). The CDR3 DNA reads TGCAGTGCGAGCTGGGGGTCGGCACCCCTCCACTTT. The encoded protein is CSASWGSAPLHF.

This clonotype was counted once. This chain joins TRBV20-1 and TRBJ2-6, with D perhaps TRBD2 (5 bases). Trimming removed 4 bases at V and 0 bases at J, with 19 bases between. The V gene's germline CDR1 is DFQATT and CDR2 SNEGSKA (reference sequence). The CDR3 loop spans 18 amino acids. The CDR3 spells CSATDLTVGSSGANVLTF. In DNA, the CDR3 is TGCAGTGCTACCGACCTAACAGTTGGGAGCTCTGGGGCCAACGTCCTGACTTTC.

There are a few counts of this clonotype. This chain joins TRBV6-6 and TRBJ2-1; 8 nucleotides agree with TRBD2. This CDR3 contains 13 residues. J lost 12 bases, V lost 0 bases, and 4 bases had no gene match. Germline-derived CDR1 and CDR2 are MNHNY and SVGAGI (reference sequence). The CDR3 is CASSYSGGGRQFF. The CDR3 DNA follows: TGTGCCAGCAGTTACTCCGGGGGGGGCCGGCAGTTCTTC.

Note on this clonotype: It may be a read error: a sequence one base away is much more abundant. This chain uses TRBV28 with TRBJ2-7; D is unresolved. The CDR3 spans 11 residues. Germline values: CDR1 MDHEN, CDR2 SYDVKM. V was clipped by 3 bases and J by 6 bases, with 6 bases between them. CDR3 in DNA: TGTGCCAGCAGTTTCGGCTCCGAGCAGTACTTC. Amino acid sequence: CASSFGSEQYF.

This chain uses TRBV2 with TRBJ1-2, with D uncertain. There are 11 residues in the CDR3. Between the trimmed V and J ends, which lost 2 bases and 13 bases, there was a span of 11 bases. Germline V gene sequence: CDR1 SNHLY, CDR2 FYNNEI. CDR3 DNA: TGTGCCAGCAGTGAATCTTTGTGGATCACCTTC. Encoded protein: CASSESLWITF.

This clonotype has a count of ten or more. The rearrangement uses TRBV12-3 or TRBV12-4 and TRBJ1-6; 9 positions agree with TRBD1. V lost 6 bases and J lost 9; bases outside the gene matches: 6. This CDR3 has 14 amino acids. The CDR3 sequence is CASRGQGEASPLHF. The DNA of the CDR3 is TGTGCCAGCAGGGGACAGGGTGAGGCTTCACCCCTCCACTTT.

Concerning this clonotype itself: The junction shows a germline mismatch at one end, possibly a read error. The rearrangement uses TRBV6-1 and TRBJ2-3; maybe TRBD1 (6 bases). Looked up from germline, CDR1 is MNHNS and CDR2 is SASEGT. This CDR3 comprises 13 residues. The CDR3 loop is CASSQRWTDTQYF. CDR3 DNA sequence: TGTGCCAGCAGTCAACGTTGGACAGACACGCAGTATTTT.

This clonotype was detected a few times. The chain links TRBV6-2 or TRBV6-3 to TRBJ1-5, with D unresolved. V was clipped by 10 bases and J by 2 bases, with 15 bases between them. The germline V gene encodes CDR1 MNHEY and CDR2 SVGEGT. This CDR3 region has 14 residues. CDR3 in amino acids: CATDPRQGNQPQHF. The CDR3 bases are TGTGCCACCGATCCTCGGCAGGGCAATCAGCCCCAGCATTTT.

The table lists this clonotype with many counts. The J gene is TRBJ1-6, the V gene TRBV6-5, with 7 bases lining up with TRBD1. The CDR3 sequence is 15 residues long. Germline CDR1 reads MNHEY; CDR2 reads SVGAGI. The V segment lost 4 bases and the J segment 5 bases; nucleotides outside the gene matches: 5. The CDR3 DNA follows: TGTGCCAGCAGTTTTGGGACAGAGAATAATTCACCCCTCCACTTT. Amino acids: CASSFGTENNSPLHF.

The chain has TRBV9 and TRBJ1-2; the match to TRBD1 covers 7 bases. Trimming removed 6 bases from V and 4 bases from J; junction bases left unmatched: 9. This CDR3 comprises 14 residues. Germline lookup yields CDR1 SGDLS and CDR2 YYNGEE. This chain's CDR3 is CASNSPGQPYGYTF. In DNA form, the CDR3 reads TGTGCCAGCAACTCACCGGGACAGCCCTATGGCTACACCTTC.

This chain joins TRBV23-1 and TRBJ2-1; D not certain. TRBV23-1 is treated as an ORF (open reading frame) with a function not yet certain. Trimming cost V 5 bases and J 6 bases, with 8 bases left between them. This CDR3 spans 12 amino acids. The CDR3 bases are TGCGCCAGCAGTGTCTTACGCAATGAGCAGTTCTTC. Its protein product is CASSVLRNEQFF.

This clonotype was picked up one time. Written as DNA, the CDR3 is TGCAGTGCTAGAGATCTTGGCGGTTCTTCCTACGAGCAGTACTTC. This sequence encodes CSARDLGGSSYEQYF. The V and J genes are TRBV20-1 and TRBJ2-7, with D unclear. The CDR3 contains 15 residues. V shed 0 bases and J shed 1 base, with 13 bases lying between them. Germline V gene data show CDR1 as DFQATT and CDR2 as SNEGSKA (reference sequence).

This clonotype has more than one count but fewer than ten. The chain couples TRBV7-9 to TRBJ2-7, with a tentative D call TRBD2 (6 bases). CDR1 and CDR2 from the germline V gene are SEHNR and FQNEAQ (reference sequence). Between the trimmed V and J ends, which lost 1 base and 1 base, there was a span of 14 bases. CDR3 length: 16 residues. CDR3 coding DNA: TGTGCCAGCAGCTTAGGAGTCAGGCGGGGTTCCTACGAGCAGTACTTC. Translated: CASSLGVRRGSYEQYF.